This TCR beta chain was identified in a study of T cells after yellow fever vaccination. Study-level findings and limits: The secondary response showed a weaker magnitude and a faster peak, day 5 versus 15. Repertoires obtained by FACS sorting could include abundant clonotypes that entered as contaminants from the bulk population. Some clonotypes, a small share, were shared between CD4 and CD8 compartments.

TCRdb used MiXCR to reprocess the 5' RACE reads, holding one entry per CDR3 protein. The data hold around 300,000 distinct CDR3 sequences, with 4% to 5.5% observed a single time. For this clonotype: The antigen is unknown.

Germline V gives CDR1 SGDLS, CDR2 YYNGEE. The CDR3 totals 16 residues. Trimming stripped 0 bases from V and 5 bases from J, with 12 bases between. The source of this sequence is a man between 18 and 35 years old who received the YFV17D yellow fever vaccine. This chain connects TRBV9 to TRBJ1-6; no firm D call. The sample in question was PBMCs, obtained 15 days after the yellow fever booster vaccination. DNA of the CDR3: TGTGCCAGCAGCGTAGGAGGAGGTTCCAATAATTCACCCCTCCACTTT. This translates into CASSVGGGSNNSPLHF. The variable domain in full, with the rest retrieved from reference TRBV9 and TRBJ1-6, is DSGVTQTPKHLITATGQRVTLRCSPRSGDLSVYWYQQSLDQGLQFLIQYYNGEERAKGNILERFSAQQFPDLHSELNLSSLELGDSALYFCASSVGGGSNNSPLHFGNGTRLTVT.